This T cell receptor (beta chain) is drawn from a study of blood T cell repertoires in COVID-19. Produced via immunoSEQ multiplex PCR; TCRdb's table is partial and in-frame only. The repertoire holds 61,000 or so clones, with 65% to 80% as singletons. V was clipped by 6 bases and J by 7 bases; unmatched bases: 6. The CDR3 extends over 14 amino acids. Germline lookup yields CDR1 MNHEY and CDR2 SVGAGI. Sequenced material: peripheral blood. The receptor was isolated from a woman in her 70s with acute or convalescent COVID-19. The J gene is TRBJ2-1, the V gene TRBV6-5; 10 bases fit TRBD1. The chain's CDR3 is CASRRQGARNEQFF. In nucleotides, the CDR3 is TGTGCCAGCAGGCGACAGGGGGCGCGGAATGAGCAGTTCTTC.